The 24 T cell receptor beta chains below come from one sample, sequenced in a study of identical twins. One entry per CDR3 protein, called by TCRdb with MiXCR from the 5' RACE reads. The profile covers 150,000 or so distinct CDR3 sequences, with around 3.6% appearing a single time and 7% to 10% taken by the ten largest. The material sequenced was memory T cells sorted from blood. These receptors were collected from a man younger than 35 in good health.

This clonotype was counted many times. The V gene is TRBV4-1, the J gene TRBJ2-7, with a possible D match to TRBD2 (6 bases). This CDR3 comprises 15 residues. Germline CDR1 and CDR2: MGHRA and YSYEKL. Deletions cut 5 bases from V and 3 bases from J, with 17 bases between. Here the CDR3 reads CASSNDPGRGYEQYV. The DNA for the CDR3 is TGCGCCAGCAGCAACGATCCGGGGCGGGGCTACGAGCAGTACGTC.

This clonotype was counted ten times or more. V and J are TRBV5-6 and TRBJ2-7, with TRBD1 matching 9 bases. The CDR3 sequence is 15 residues long. Looked up from germline, CDR1 is SGHDT and CDR2 is YYEEEE. J was trimmed by 6 bases and V by 4 bases; bases with no gene match: 11. In DNA form, the CDR3 reads TGTGCCAGCAGCGCCCGGGACAGGGCGTCAAGCGAGCAGTACTTC. It yields the protein CASSARDRASSEQYF.

At least ten counts were recorded for this clonotype. The chain recombines TRBV20-1 with TRBJ2-1; 9 bases line up with TRBD2. Germline trimming cut 5 bases from V and 7 bases from J; bases unmatched to any gene: 6. Germline V CDR1 and CDR2: DFQATT, SNEGSKA (reference sequence). The CDR3 loop spans 13 amino acids. The CDR3, as DNA: TGCAGTGCTTTAAGCGGGAGGAGTAATGAGCAGTTCTTC. Translating gives CSALSGRSNEQFF.

This clonotype was picked up many times. The chain links TRBV10-1 to TRBJ2-4, with D possibly TRBD1 on 5 matching bases. V was clipped by 7 bases and J by 4 bases, with 14 bases between them. In germline, CDR1 is WNHNN, CDR2 SYGVQD (reference sequence). The CDR3 length is 14 residues. For the CDR3, the DNA is TGCGCCAGCACAGGGAAGGCAGCAAAAAACATTCAGTACTTC. Protein product: CASTGKAAKNIQYF.

The chain recombines TRBV18 with TRBJ1-2; 7 bases line up with TRBD1. V trimming: 0 bases; J trimming: 7 bases; junction bases outside the gene matches: 8. The CDR3 covers 15 residues. Germline V CDR1 and CDR2: KGHSH, LQKENI. CDR3 amino acids: CASSPPNRGMAGYTF. In DNA, the CDR3 is TGTGCCAGCTCACCACCGAACAGGGGTATGGCTGGCTACACCTTC. The full variable domain, in which reference TRBV18 and TRBJ1-2 provide the parts outside the CDR3, is NAGVMQNPRHLVRRRGQEARLRCSPMKGHSHVYWYRQLPEEGLKFMVYLQKENIIDESGMPKERFSAEFPKEGPSILRIQQVVRGDSAAYFCASSPPNRGMAGYTFGSGTRLTVV.

There are many counts of this clonotype. The chain recombines TRBV11-2 with TRBJ2-5; no definite D call. Per germline, CDR1 SGHAT and CDR2 FQNNGV. CDR3 length equals 13 residues. V lost 5 bases, J lost 0 bases, and 7 bases lay in between. DNA of the CDR3: TGTGCCAGCAGCCCCGGCTACCAAGAGACCCAGTACTTC. Translated, it gives CASSPGYQETQYF.

This clonotype came up many times. CDR3 loop: CASSLRPPGELFF. The CDR3 nucleotides read TGTGCCAGCAGTTTGCGGCCCCCCGGGGAGCTGTTTTTT. This chain connects TRBV12-3 or TRBV12-4 to TRBJ2-2; D is unresolved. The CDR3 sequence is 13 residues long. The germline V and J ends were trimmed by 3 bases and 6 bases, with 8 bases remaining between them.

This clonotype was detected ten times or more. CDR3 region: CASTRTGDEAFF. In DNA, the CDR3 is TGTGCCAGCACCCGGACAGGGGATGAAGCTTTCTTT. This rearrangement joins TRBV12-3 or TRBV12-4 to TRBJ1-1; 9 bases are a match to TRBD1. CDR3 length: 12 amino acids. Trimming cost V 7 bases and J 7 bases; bases outside gene matches: 4.

This clonotype was seen at least ten times. The rearrangement uses TRBV20-1 and TRBJ2-3; TRBD2 is a possible D gene (5 bases). V was clipped by 1 base and J by 5 bases, with 13 bases between them. Germline V CDR1 and CDR2: DFQATT, SNEGSKA (reference sequence). The CDR3 spans 14 residues. CDR3 in DNA: TGCAGTGCTAGAGGAATGGACGGGATAGATACGCAGTATTTT. Translating gives CSARGMDGIDTQYF.

The chain links TRBV6-1 to TRBJ2-7; 8 nucleotides agree with TRBD1. This CDR3 has 15 amino acids. The junction had 10 bases not matched to a gene; V was cut back by 6 bases and J by 3 bases. Per the germline V gene, CDR1 is MNHNS and CDR2 is SASEGT. The CDR3 loop reads CASSPRRTGIYEQYV. The CDR3 region has the DNA TGTGCCAGCAGCCCTCGAAGGACAGGGATCTACGAGCAGTACGTC.

This clonotype was seen many times. The chain carries TRBV7-2 and TRBJ2-5, with D unresolved. Looked up from germline, CDR1 is SGHTA and CDR2 is FQGNSA. There are 16 residues in the CDR3. Trimming left V 5 bases short and J 2 bases short, with 18 bases between. This chain's CDR3 is CASSPRLEFRQETQYF. The DNA for the CDR3 is TGTGCCAGCAGCCCCCGCCTTGAGTTTAGACAAGAGACCCAGTACTTC. The full variable domain, its missing parts supplied by reference TRBV7-2 and TRBJ2-5, is GAGVSQSPSNKVTEKGKDVELRCDPISGHTALYWYRQSLGQGLEFLIYFQGNSAPDKSGLPSDRFSAERTGGSVSTLTIQRTQQEDSAVYLCASSPRLEFRQETQYFGPGTRLLVL.

This clonotype showed up many times. J is TRBJ2-7 and V is TRBV29-1, with no clear D. This CDR3 is 11 amino acids long. The germline gives CDR1 SQVTM, CDR2 ANQGSEA. Deletions cut 2 bases from V and 3 bases from J, with 5 bases between. Written as DNA, the CDR3 is TGCAGCGTTGAAACCAACTACGAGCAGTACTTC. Its protein is CSVETNYEQYF.

This clonotype was seen repeatedly, ten times or more. The chain carries TRBV20-1 and TRBJ1-6; maybe TRBD1 (6 bases). The CDR3 totals 15 residues. Germline assignment: CDR1 DFQATT and CDR2 SNEGSKA (reference sequence). The ends were cut back, 6 bases at V and 8 bases at J, with 20 bases in the middle. In nucleotides, the CDR3 is TGCAGTGCCCTAGGGATTAGGGGGTCGCATTCACCCCTCCACTTT. It encodes CSALGIRGSHSPLHF.

This clonotype appeared many times. The V and J genes are TRBV6-1 and TRBJ2-5, with a tentative D call TRBD1 (5 bases). Germline V gene lookup returns CDR1 MNHNS and CDR2 SASEGT. The length of the CDR3 is 15 residues. Trimming left V 3 bases short and J 5 bases short, with 16 bases between. This CDR3 reads CASSESTGFVETQYF. CDR3 bases: TGTGCCAGCAGTGAGTCTACAGGCTTTGTGGAGACCCAGTACTTC.

This clonotype was observed many times. The chain links TRBV18 to TRBJ1-2; D is ambiguous. V was trimmed by 0 bases and J by 5 bases, leaving 13 bases between them. This CDR3 is 15 amino acids long. Germline V gene data show CDR1 as KGHSH and CDR2 as LQKENI. The CDR3 spells CASSPPRDEGYGYTF. For the CDR3, the DNA is TGTGCCAGCTCACCACCGAGGGATGAAGGTTATGGCTACACCTTC.

This clonotype was counted a few times. V gene TRBV30 combines with J gene TRBJ2-2; 9 bases map to TRBD1. CDR1 GTSNPN and CDR2 SVGIG come from the germline V gene (reference sequence). V lost 8 bases and J lost 1; bases outside the gene matches: 5. The length of the CDR3 is 14 residues. DNA of the CDR3: TGTGCCCTACAGGGGGCTGAGAACACCGGGGAGCTGTTTTTT. Amino acids: CALQGAENTGELFF.

This clonotype has a count of ten or more. This chain joins TRBV6-1 and TRBJ1-1, with 10 bases aligning to TRBD1. Germline CDR1 reads MNHNS; CDR2 reads SASEGT. V lost 5 bases to trimming and J lost 0 bases; unmatched junction nucleotides: 3. The CDR3 has 15 amino acids. Written as DNA, the CDR3 is TGTGCCAGCAGTCCCGGGACAGGGGTGAACACTGAAGCTTTCTTT. Its translation is CASSPGTGVNTEAFF.

In its sample, this clonotype was seen many times. The chain is built from TRBV5-1 and TRBJ2-1, with TRBD1 matching 10 bases. With 3 bases clipped from V and 0 bases from J, the junction kept 15 bases outside the gene matches. This CDR3 has 20 residues. CDR1 and CDR2 from the germline V gene are SGHRS and YFSETQ. The CDR3, as DNA: TGCGCCAGCAGCTGGATAGGGGGACAGGGGAGAATCAGCTCCTACAATGAGCAGTTCTTC. Its translation is CASSWIGGQGRISSYNEQFF.

Of note for this clonotype: This sequence may be a read error, since a much larger clone differs from it by one base. This likely comes from a read error, as the CDR3 has no conserved phenylalanine or tryptophan at its end. This rearrangement joins TRBV9 to TRBJ1-2; D might be TRBD1 (6 bases). Germline assignment: CDR1 SGDLS and CDR2 YYNGEE. Between the trimmed V and J ends, which lost 3 bases and 2 bases, there was a span of 17 bases. CDR3 length equals 16 residues. As DNA, the CDR3 is TGTGCCAGCAGCGCTCAACAGGGACCTAAAAACTATGGCTACACCTAC. It specifies CASSAQQGPKNYGYTY.

This clonotype has ten or more counts. This chain connects TRBV5-1 to TRBJ2-3, with D perhaps matching TRBD1 or TRBD2 (5 bases each). The CDR3 covers 13 residues. With 3 bases removed from V and 0 bases from J, the gap between germline ends came to 5 bases. Germline V gives CDR1 SGHRS, CDR2 YFSETQ. The DNA of the CDR3 is TGCGCCAGCAGCTGGGACAGCACAGATACGCAGTATTTT. As protein: CASSWDSTDTQYF.

This clonotype was detected ten times or more. The rearrangement uses TRBV5-1 and TRBJ2-3; 7 bases are a match to TRBD2. The CDR3 is 14 amino acids. J was trimmed by 2 bases and V by 1 base; bases with no gene match: 1. Germline V gene sequence: CDR1 SGHRS, CDR2 YFSETQ. The CDR3 coding sequence is TGCGCCAGCAGCTTGCTAGCGGACACAGATACGCAGTATTTT. This sequence encodes CASSLLADTDTQYF.

This clonotype came up many times. This rearrangement joins TRBV10-3 to TRBJ2-7, with D tentatively TRBD2 (6 bases). Trimming took 3 bases from V and 6 from J, leaving 12 bases between them. This CDR3 is built from 13 residues. Germline V gene sequence: CDR1 ENHRY, CDR2 SYGVKD. CDR3 nucleotide sequence: TGTGCCATCAGTGAATTCTTGGAGGGCGAGCAGTACGTC. It translates to CAISEFLEGEQYV.

This clonotype was recorded at least ten times. The chain has TRBV7-2 and TRBJ2-1; 7 bases are a match to TRBD1. The CDR3 totals 15 residues. The trim removed 3 bases at V and 0 bases at J, leaving 2 bases unmatched. From germline, CDR1 is SGHTA and CDR2 FQGNSA. CDR3 coding DNA: TGTGCCAGCAGCTTGGACAGGTCCTCCTACAATGAGCAGTTCTTC. This translates into CASSLDRSSYNEQFF. Full variable domain (missing parts from reference TRBV7-2 and TRBJ2-1): GAGVSQSPSNKVTEKGKDVELRCDPISGHTALYWYRQSLGQGLEFLIYFQGNSAPDKSGLPSDRFSAERTGGSVSTLTIQRTQQEDSAVYLCASSLDRSSYNEQFFGPGTRLTVL.

Ten or more counts support this clonotype. The rearrangement links TRBV5-1 to TRBJ1-1; 7 bases line up with TRBD1. CDR3 size: 18 residues. Germline V gene data show CDR1 as SGHRS and CDR2 as YFSETQ. V shed 2 bases, J shed 1 base, and the junction held 14 bases outside the gene matches. CDR3 sequence: CASSLQGPPNLENTEAFF. Here the CDR3 DNA reads TGCGCCAGCAGCTTACAGGGGCCGCCTAACCTAGAGAACACTGAAGCTTTCTTT. Variable domain in full (rest from reference TRBV5-1 and TRBJ1-1): KAGVTQTPRYLIKTRGQQVTLSCSPISGHRSVSWYQQTPGQGLQFLFEYFSETQRNKGNFPGRFSGRQFSNSRSEMNVSTLELGDSALYLCASSLQGPPNLENTEAFFGQGTRLTVV.